This entry features one TCR beta chain sequence. The antigen it recognizes is unknown. The sample holds no much larger clone one base away, and base qualities are not on file. Collaborating institutions collected whole blood in K2EDTA tubes following their own protocols. For TCRbeta analysis, collaborators shipped samples in one of three forms: frozen whole blood, isolated PBMCs, or DNA extracted from either of those sample types. TCRbeta CDR3 regions were amplified from genomic DNA by means of the immunoSEQ Assay, a bias-controlled multiplex PCR. Turning to the authors' computational methods: Within the assay, amplification of reference gene primers was used to estimate how many nucleated cells each sample contained. To quantify the absolute abundance of each unique TCRbeta CDR3 rearrangement, sequence reads were collapsed and filtered. For each sample, productive Simpson clonality was calculated as the square root of Simpson's diversity index over productive rearrangements. TCRdb's version of the immuneACCESS table is confined to in-frame rearrangements and falls short of the full clone set. An unresolved V gene accounts for under half of the shortfall where checked; the remainder is of unknown origin. That table supplies the V and J calls and clone size; D and trimming were determined from the DNA. This sample lists fewer than 300,000 clones; 65% to 90% were detected once. The biggest ten clones account for 13% of the sample.

For CDR1 and CDR2, the germline V gene lists SGHTA and FQGNSA. Trimming removed 3 bases from V and 2 bases from J, leaving 8 bases between the germline ends. The CDR3 contains 13 residues, cysteine and phenylalanine counted. The CDR3 DNA has 39 bases and is translated from base 1. These data are taken from a study of blood T cell repertoires in COVID-19 (dated by TCRdb to 2018 to 2021). Background on the whole study: Samples covering the acute and convalescent phases of COVID-19 were provided by collaborators in the United States, Italy and Spain. The material from the prospective study consisted of cDNA or gDNA derived from T cells, B-cell-depleted T cells, or PBMCs. Subjects who had been exposed to COVID-19, were actively infected with it, or had recovered from it provided the deeply sampled blood TCRbeta repertoires that made up the dataset. The repertoires were released in a freely available public database intended as a resource for research on the immune response to SARS-CoV-2. Samples came from the ongoing ImmuneRACE study (first 160 participants) plus 1,254 subjects from 6 global collaborators. Nearly every sample came with metadata listing a de-identified subject ID, COVID-19 status, age in years and sex. Where available, HLA class I and class II types were obtained from metadata supplied by the sample provider rather than from assay-based typing.

What the authors observed across the whole study: The amount of clinical and demographic metadata varied by source and participant and was provided uncurated.

Sequenced input: peripheral blood. The TCR comes from a human donor in a cohort sampled during active COVID-19. This chain is built from TRBV7-2 and TRBJ2-7; no D gene call is confident. CDR3 protein: CASSFTLPYEQYF. The DNA sequence reads TGTGCCAGCAGCTTTACTCTCCCCTACGAGCAGTACTTC.